Included here is one T cell receptor (beta chain) sequence, with context. Its antigen is not identified. The PCR had 60 Vbeta and 13 Jbeta primers. Original processing methods: A later analysis counted approximately 80 million unique TCR beta chains, 10 million to 12 million shared. The assay was immunoSEQ multiplex PCR, and TCRdb's table has in-frame clones only and misses some. That table furnishes V, J and clone size, whereas the DNA furnished D and trimming. Counted here are 95,000 to 150,000 clones, over 60% occurring once; the ten biggest clones make up under 7%. The source of the sample is a study of cytomegalovirus exposure and HLA in healthy donors. The study, taken as a whole, reports: What a later analysis showed was that several of the most significant clusters appeared linked to common viral pathogens. High specificity and sensitivity for cytomegalovirus status were reported for the classifier.

The germline gives CDR1 SNHLY, CDR2 FYNNEI. This CDR3 contains 12 residues. V was clipped by 8 bases and J by 3 bases, with 10 bases between them. The source is a man in his late teens or twenties in good health and CMV-seropositive. Sequenced material: PBMCs. The chain carries TRBV2 and TRBJ1-2, with D uncertain. The CDR3 sequence: CASHIGDYGYTF. In nucleotides, the CDR3 is TGTGCCAGCCATATCGGTGACTATGGCTACACCTTC.